The rows below give T cell receptor beta chains drawn from one sample of a study of identical twins. TCRdb reprocessed the 5' RACE reads via MiXCR and lists one record per CDR3 protein. The sample includes roughly 700,000 distinct CDR3 sequences, around 8.6% of them seen just once. The data also belong to a second study, concerning yellow fever vaccine responses in identical twins.

Sequenced sample: PBMCs. All receptors derive from a young woman in good health. CDR3s include the opening cysteine and the closing phenylalanine or tryptophan. The D gene is left open where the match is weak. Clone size is not always given. Where it is, it says once, few, many or a class for expanded clones.

d_gene	abundance	v_gene	j_gene	CDR3aa	CDR3nt
-	many	TRBV12-3/TRBV12-4	TRBJ2-2	CASSLVSPGELFF	TGTGCCAGCAGTTTAGTGAGTCCCGGGGAGCTGTTTTTT
TRBD2	-	TRBV6-1	TRBJ2-7	CASSRTGTSGRYEQYF	TGTGCCAGCAGTAGAACCGGGACTAGCGGGAGATACGAGCAGTACTTC
-	few	TRBV3-1	TRBJ2-5	CASSQALGIAEPQETQYF	TGTGCCAGCAGCCAAGCCCTTGGAATAGCCGAGCCCCAAGAGACCCAGTACTTC
-	-	TRBV24-1	TRBJ2-1	CATSADKLSSYNEQFF	TGTGCCACCAGTGCAGACAAGTTGAGCTCCTACAATGAGCAGTTCTTC
-	few	TRBV20-1	TRBJ2-1	CSARDIQASFF	TGCAGTGCTAGAGATATACAGGCGTCGTTCTTC
TRBD1	many	TRBV29-1	TRBJ2-7	CSARDRGPTYEQYF	TGCAGCGCAAGGGACAGGGGGCCGACCTACGAGCAGTACTTC
-	many	TRBV6-2/TRBV6-3	TRBJ2-1	CASTHISAGHNEQFF	TGTGCCAGCACCCATATTTCGGCAGGGCACAATGAGCAGTTCTTC
-	-	TRBV7-3	TRBJ2-2	CASSLYRNLGTGELFF	TGTGCCAGCAGCTTATATCGGAACCTCGGCACCGGGGAGCTGTTTTTT
-	many	TRBV7-9	TRBJ2-5	CASSFGNRAQETQYF	TGTGCCAGCAGCTTTGGGAACAGGGCTCAAGAGACCCAGTACTTC
-	-	TRBV12-3/TRBV12-4	TRBJ2-5	CASSFIEETQYF	TGTGCCAGCAGTTTCATTGAGGAGACCCAGTACTTC
-	many	TRBV3-1	TRBJ2-1	CASSQEGGSYEQFF	TGTGCCAGCAGCCAAGAAGGGGGTAGCTATGAGCAGTTCTTC
TRBD1	few	TRBV7-8	TRBJ1-2	CASSGPGQLNYGYTF	TGTGCCAGCAGCGGACCGGGACAGCTAAACTATGGCTACACCTTC
-	-	TRBV29-1	TRBJ2-3	CSVQGSPTDTQYF	TGCAGCGTTCAGGGGAGCCCCACAGATACGCAGTATTTT
TRBD1	-	TRBV7-2	TRBJ2-1	CASSWDSPLEQFF	TGTGCCAGCAGCTGGGACAGCCCACTTGAGCAGTTCTTC
-	few	TRBV7-9	TRBJ1-2	CASSWTETYGYTF	TGTGCCAGCAGCTGGACAGAAACTTATGGCTACACCTTC
-	few	TRBV29-1	TRBJ2-3	CSVGGGGGSTDTQYF	TGCAGCGTTGGAGGCGGTGGCGGTAGCACAGATACGCAGTATTTT
TRBD1	few	TRBV6-1	TRBJ1-5	CASRSEGGQRNQPQHF	TGTGCCAGCAGATCCGAAGGGGGACAGCGCAATCAGCCCCAGCATTTT
-	few	TRBV12-3/TRBV12-4	TRBJ2-1	CASRRGPSVGQFF	TGTGCCAGCAGGCGGGGTCCATCTGTGGGGCAGTTCTTC
-	-	TRBV2	TRBJ2-5	CASRDPGETQYF	TGTGCCAGCAGGGATCCGGGGGAGACCCAGTACTTC
-	-	TRBV20-1	TRBJ2-7	CSAGGGNAYEQYF	TGCAGTGCGGGGGGAGGTAACGCCTACGAGCAGTACTTC
-	many	TRBV11-2	TRBJ2-5	CASSLEVVQETQYF	TGTGCCAGCAGCTTAGAGGTGGTCCAAGAGACCCAGTACTTC
-	few	TRBV20-1	TRBJ1-2	CSAAPRVSGYGYTF	TGCAGTGCCGCTCCTAGGGTATCTGGCTATGGCTACACCTTC
-	-	TRBV11-2	TRBJ2-1	CASSTGRDGNEQFF	TGTGCCAGCAGCACGGGAAGAGACGGTAATGAGCAGTTCTTC
-	many	TRBV20-1	TRBJ2-7	CSAGAAEQYF	TGCAGTGCTGGGGCGGCCGAGCAGTACTTC
-	few	TRBV28	TRBJ1-1	CASSLRLGPMNTEAFF	TGTGCCAGCAGTTTAAGGTTAGGACCTATGAACACTGAAGCTTTCTTT
-	-	TRBV4-3	TRBJ2-3	CASSQDGTSTDTQYF	TGCGCCAGCAGCCAAGATGGGACTAGCACAGATACGCAGTATTTT
TRBD1	many	TRBV28	TRBJ2-1	CASSFERGRGNEQFF	TGTGCCAGCAGTTTCGAGAGGGGGCGCGGCAATGAGCAGTTCTTC
-	many	TRBV29-1	TRBJ2-7	CSGVTGTHYEQYF	TGCAGCGGAGTGACCGGGACACACTACGAGCAGTACTTC
-	-	TRBV9	TRBJ2-1	CASSVAPVMGEQFF	TGTGCCAGCAGCGTAGCCCCCGTTATGGGAGAGCAGTTCTTC
TRBD1	-	TRBV6-1	TRBJ2-7	CASSRGQGTKREAYEQYF	TGTGCCAGCAGTAGGGGACAGGGAACGAAACGGGAGGCTTACGAGCAGTACTTC
-	many	TRBV4-3	TRBJ2-4	CASSQDRLMLNIQYF	TGCGCCAGCAGCCAAGATAGGCTTATGTTAAACATTCAGTACTTC
-	few	TRBV15	TRBJ2-7	CATSRPGTGSYEQYF	TGTGCCACCAGCAGACCGGGAACAGGGTCCTACGAGCAGTACTTC
-	few	TRBV20-1	TRBJ2-7	CSARESNEQYF	TGCAGTGCTAGAGAATCGAACGAGCAGTACTTC
-	-	TRBV5-1	TRBJ2-6	CASRNAGANVLTF	TGCGCCAGCAGAAACGCTGGGGCCAACGTCCTGACTTTC
-	many	TRBV7-9	TRBJ2-1	CASSLAGTLHEQFF	TGTGCCAGCAGCTTAGCCGGGACGTTGCATGAGCAGTTCTTC
-	-	TRBV27	TRBJ1-1	CASRHGWAGVDTEAFF	TGTGCCAGCAGGCATGGGTGGGCAGGGGTCGACACTGAAGCTTTCTTT
TRBD1	many	TRBV9	TRBJ2-3	CASSVVPATGGRIDTQYF	TGTGCCAGCAGCGTAGTTCCTGCGACAGGGGGCAGAATAGATACGCAGTATTTT
-	-	TRBV20-1	TRBJ2-2	CSAAPDSSNTGELFF	TGCAGTGCCGCCCCGGACTCGTCGAACACCGGGGAGCTGTTTTTT
-	many	TRBV5-1	TRBJ2-7	CASSFPNSYEQYF	TGCGCCAGCAGCTTTCCTAACTCCTACGAGCAGTACTTC
-	-	TRBV28	TRBJ2-7	CASSAAGPSYEQYF	TGTGCCAGCTCTGCCGCGGGCCCATCCTACGAGCAGTACTTC
-	-	TRBV28	TRBJ2-1	CASVWGREGIGSYNEQFF	TGTGCCAGCGTGTGGGGCAGGGAAGGAATTGGCTCCTACAATGAGCAGTTCTTC
-	-	TRBV15	TRBJ1-1	CATSREVENTEAFF	TGTGCCACCAGCAGAGAAGTAGAAAACACTGAAGCTTTCTTT
-	-	TRBV28	TRBJ2-3	CASSRVGGASTDTQYF	TGTGCCAGCAGTCGAGTGGGGGGAGCCAGCACAGATACGCAGTATTTT
TRBD1	-	TRBV27	TRBJ2-3	CASRDRVSTQYF	TGTGCCAGCAGGGACAGGGTTTCTACGCAGTATTTT
TRBD2	-	TRBV11-2	TRBJ2-7	CASSLGGSGGAYEQYF	TGTGCCAGCAGCTTAGGGGGTAGCGGGGGGGCCTACGAGCAGTACTTC
-	-	TRBV6-5	TRBJ2-3	CASSYSNPAVTDTQYF	TGTGCCAGCAGTTACTCGAACCCTGCTGTCACAGATACGCAGTATTTT
-	-	TRBV7-8	TRBJ2-3	CASSFSGGVYSTDTQYF	TGTGCCAGCAGCTTTAGTGGCGGAGTGTATAGCACAGATACGCAGTATTTT
-	few	TRBV10-3	TRBJ2-7	CAITSASSYEQYF	TGTGCCATCACAAGCGCGAGCTCCTACGAGCAGTACTTC
TRBD2	-	TRBV7-3	TRBJ2-7	CASSLMGNSGNEQYF	TGTGCCAGCAGCTTAATGGGTAATAGCGGGAACGAGCAGTACTTC
TRBD1	few	TRBV27	TRBJ1-1	CASPWDRNTEAFF	TGTGCCAGCCCGTGGGACAGAAACACTGAAGCTTTCTTT
-	few	TRBV20-1	TRBJ1-1	CSARDPRGHEAFF	TGCAGTGCTAGAGACCCGAGGGGACATGAAGCTTTCTTT
-	-	TRBV12-3/TRBV12-4	TRBJ2-5	CASSLEGPNSGETQYF	TGTGCCAGCAGCCTGGAGGGACCCAATTCAGGGGAGACCCAGTACTTC
-	many	TRBV28	TRBJ2-5	CASSSREETQYF	TGTGCCAGCAGTTCTAGGGAAGAGACCCAGTACTTC